This T cell receptor beta chain was recovered during a study of T-cell memory formation after mild COVID-19. Study-level results: Among clones contracting day 15 to 85, CD4/CD8 was balanced, whereas later expanders leaned CD4+. The main location of contracting CD4+ clones was CM and EM, and that of contracting CD8+ clones was EMRA. Some clones that responded turned up in pre-infection memory, which suggests that cross-reactive memory joined in.

Constant-segment primers were used for 5'RACE, and the resulting TCR alpha and TCR beta cDNA libraries carried sample barcodes and UMIs. Each CDR3 protein gets one entry after TCRdb re-called the 5' RACE reads with MiXCR. The sample records just over 350,000 distinct CDR3 sequences, approximately 15% being singletons. Notes on this clonotype: Its antigen is still unknown.

Germline CDR1 and CDR2: DFQATT and SNEGSKA (reference sequence). CDR3 length: 11 amino acids. Trimming left V 3 bases short and J 8 bases short, with 8 bases between. The sequencing input was PBMCs or a T cell subset sorted from them (not recorded which). The receptor comes from a young man who had mild COVID-19 (a few samples of this study predate the infection). Cell type and time point are not known. The chain joins TRBV20-1 to TRBJ2-1; D is unresolved. CDR3 bases: TGCAGTGCTAGCAAGTACGATGAGCAGTTCTTC. This encodes CSASKYDEQFF.